These 15 T cell receptor beta chains were sequenced from one sample in a study of T-cell memory formation after mild COVID-19. TCRdb re-analysed the 5' RACE reads in MiXCR, keeping a single row per CDR3 protein. The sample comprises 500,000 to 600,000 distinct CDR3 sequences, roughly 17% of which are singletons, and more than 10% rests with the top ten. Material: PBMCs or a T cell subset sorted from them (not recorded which). The receptors derive from an adult woman who had mild COVID-19 (a few samples of this study predate the infection). Cell type and time point are not known.

This clonotype occurred once. This rearrangement joins TRBV12-3 or TRBV12-4 to TRBJ2-7; possibly TRBD1 for D (5 bases). This CDR3 spans 13 amino acids. Between the trimmed V and J ends, which lost 5 bases and 2 bases, there was a span of 10 bases. The CDR3 sequence is CASSPGYPYEQYF. The DNA for the CDR3 is TGTGCCAGCAGTCCAGGGTACCCCTACGAGCAGTACTTC.

The chain employs TRBV3-1 and TRBJ2-6; D call uncertain. This CDR3 has 14 amino acids. Between the trimmed V and J ends, which lost 4 bases and 2 bases, there was a span of 6 bases. Per germline, CDR1 LGHDT and CDR2 YNNKEL (reference sequence). CDR3 amino acids: CASSRSPGANVLTF. The DNA for the CDR3 is TGTGCCAGCAGCCGTTCCCCTGGGGCCAACGTCCTGACTTTC.

This clonotype was recorded a few times. V is TRBV27 and J is TRBJ2-1, with unresolved D. This CDR3 is 17 amino acids long. CDR1 and CDR2 from the germline V gene are MNHEY and SMNVEV (reference sequence). The V end was cut by 5 bases, the J end by 4 bases, with 21 bases between. CDR3 DNA: TGTGCCAGCAGTCCCCAACCTTTGGGCAGACTGTACAATGAGCAGTTCTTC. This translates into CASSPQPLGRLYNEQFF.

This clonotype has a single count. The CDR3 region is CASSRLAGYYNEQFF. CDR3 bases: TGTGCCAGTAGCAGACTAGCGGGATACTACAATGAGCAGTTCTTC. This chain uses TRBV19 with TRBJ2-1, with 11 nucleotides matching TRBD2. Trimming took 6 bases from V and 3 from J; bases not matched to a gene: 4. CDR1 LNHDA and CDR2 SQIVND come from the germline V gene (reference sequence). The CDR3 is made up of 15 amino acids.

The rearrangement joins TRBV5-4 to TRBJ1-1; D perhaps matches TRBD1 (6 bases). Germline V gene lookup returns CDR1 SGHNT and CDR2 YYREEE (reference sequence). V lost 0 bases to trimming and J lost 4 bases, with 16 bases between them. The length of the CDR3 is 16 residues. The CDR3 here is CASSLAPGALSTEAFF. The CDR3 bases are TGTGCCAGCAGCTTGGCCCCGGGGGCGCTGTCCACTGAAGCTTTCTTT.

The chain couples TRBV27 to TRBJ1-2; D gene ambiguous. V was trimmed by 3 bases and J by 8 bases, leaving 13 bases between them. The CDR3 is made up of 13 amino acids. CDR1 and CDR2 from the germline V gene are MNHEY and SMNVEV (reference sequence). CDR3 region: CASSFGGYGGYTF. The CDR3 coding sequence is TGTGCCAGCAGTTTTGGAGGGTATGGCGGCTACACCTTC.

This clonotype was seen only a few times. J is TRBJ1-6 and V is TRBV20-1; D is ambiguous. Trimming stripped 0 bases from V and 7 bases from J, with 10 bases between. CDR1 is DFQATT, CDR2 SNEGSKA, per germline (reference sequence). The CDR3 has 14 residues. The CDR3 loop reads CSAREEFINSPLHF. The CDR3 nucleotides read TGCAGTGCTAGAGAGGAGTTTATCAATTCACCCCTCCACTTT.

The chain is built from TRBV11-2 and TRBJ2-3; no firm D call. Trimming took off 5 bases at V and 2 bases at J, with 17 bases between the two ends. This CDR3 has 16 residues. CDR1 and CDR2 (germline): SGHAT, FQNNGV. As DNA, the CDR3 is TGTGCCAGCAGCGTTATGACTGACCTAATCACAGATACGCAGTATTTT. It encodes CASSVMTDLITDTQYF.

This clonotype was seen a handful of times. The V call is TRBV7-9, the J call TRBJ1-6; a weak D match, TRBD1 (6 bases). Trimming shortened V by 5 bases and J by 12 bases, and 17 bases separated the two germline ends. From germline, CDR1 is SEHNR and CDR2 FQNEAQ (reference sequence). This CDR3 region has 14 residues. The CDR3, as DNA: TGTGCCAGCAGCCACGAGATTAAGGGGGGACCCCTCCACTTT. It specifies CASSHEIKGGPLHF.

The chain carries TRBV6-5 and TRBJ1-1; 8 bases map to TRBD1. With 6 bases clipped from V and 3 bases from J, the junction kept 3 bases outside the gene matches. Germline lookup yields CDR1 MNHEY and CDR2 SVGAGI. The CDR3 extends over 13 amino acids. The CDR3 DNA sequence: TGTGCCAGCAGGAGACAGGGGTACACTGAAGCTTTCTTT. This codes for CASRRQGYTEAFF.

The table lists this clonotype with a few counts. V and J are TRBV2 and TRBJ1-3, with 9 bases fitting TRBD1. Germline V lookup: CDR1 SNHLY, CDR2 FYNNEI. This CDR3 is built from 16 residues. J lost 2 bases, V lost 6 bases, and 8 bases had no gene match. CDR3 sequence: CASSPTGGEAGNTIYF. CDR3 DNA: TGTGCCAGCAGCCCCACAGGGGGCGAAGCTGGAAACACCATATATTTT.

V gene TRBV9 combines with J gene TRBJ2-3; the match to TRBD2 covers 11 bases. Germline trimming cut 0 bases from V and 4 bases from J; bases unmatched to any gene: 4. Per germline, CDR1 SGDLS and CDR2 YYNGEE. This CDR3 contains 16 residues. CDR3 nucleotide sequence: TGTGCCAGCAGCGTAGTAGTAGCGGGGGGGCCAGATACGCAGTATTTT. Translating gives CASSVVVAGGPDTQYF. Filled out from reference TRBV9 and TRBJ2-3, the complete variable domain reads DSGVTQTPKHLITATGQRVTLRCSPRSGDLSVYWYQQSLDQGLQFLIQYYNGEERAKGNILERFSAQQFPDLHSELNLSSLELGDSALYFCASSVVVAGGPDTQYFGPGTRLTVL.

In its sample, this clonotype was seen a few times. J is TRBJ2-7 and V is TRBV10-3, with D unclear. V was shortened by 3 bases and J by 4 bases, with 10 bases between the two germline ends. This CDR3 is 13 amino acids long. CDR1 is ENHRY and CDR2 is SYGVKD in the germline V gene. The CDR3 DNA follows: TGTGCCATCAGTGATAACGGTGATTACGAGCAGTACTTC. It is translated as CAISDNGDYEQYF.

This clonotype was seen a few times. This chain connects TRBV4-2 to TRBJ1-1; TRBD1 agrees at 9 bases. CDR1 and CDR2 (germline): LGHNA, YNFKEQ. J was trimmed by 6 bases and V by 1 base; bases with no gene match: 3. The CDR3 consists of 14 residues. CDR3 residues: CASSQGDREAEAFF. As DNA, the CDR3 is TGTGCCAGCAGCCAAGGGGACAGGGAGGCTGAAGCTTTCTTT.

The rearrangement joins TRBV20-1 to TRBJ1-5; 9 bases line up with TRBD1. With V trimmed by 5 bases and J by 0 bases, 11 bases remained unmatched. CDR3 length: 17 residues. Germline V lookup: CDR1 DFQATT, CDR2 SNEGSKA (reference sequence). CDR3 coding DNA: TGCAGTGCTGTGAGAGGACAGGGGATTTATAGCAATCAGCCCCAGCATTTT. Protein sequence: CSAVRGQGIYSNQPQHF.